This TCR beta chain is from a study of cytomegalovirus exposure and HLA in healthy donors. General study results and limits: The study recorded 160 or so TCR beta chains that were cytomegalovirus-associated.

Sequencing used immunoSEQ multiplex PCR; TCRdb keeps in-frame clones, though not all of them. This table holds approximately 270,000 clones, more than 85% found once. Concerning this clone itself: Its antigen is not known.

The clonotype originates from a man between 18 and 35 years old in good health and CMV-seropositive. Input material: PBMCs.

The CDR3 reads CASTGNEQYF. Here the CDR3 DNA reads TGCGCCAGCACAGGGAACGAGCAGTACTTC. The rearrangement joins TRBV5-1 to TRBJ2-7; perhaps TRBD1 as D (5 bases). CDR1 is SGHRS and CDR2 is YFSETQ in the germline V gene. The CDR3 loop spans 10 amino acids. V was pared by 6 bases and J by 5 bases, with 6 bases between.